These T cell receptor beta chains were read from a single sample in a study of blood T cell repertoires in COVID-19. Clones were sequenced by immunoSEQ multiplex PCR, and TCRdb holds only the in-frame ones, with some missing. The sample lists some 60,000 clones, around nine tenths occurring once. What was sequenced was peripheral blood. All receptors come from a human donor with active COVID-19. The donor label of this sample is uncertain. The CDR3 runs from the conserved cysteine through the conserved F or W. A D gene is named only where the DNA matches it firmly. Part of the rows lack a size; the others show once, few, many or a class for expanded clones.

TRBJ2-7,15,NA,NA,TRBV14,CASSQAQGRGYEQYF,TGTGCCAGCAGCCAAGCCCAGGGGCGTGGGTACGAGCAGTACTTC
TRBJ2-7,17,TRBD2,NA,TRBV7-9,CASSLIGTKNSPYEQYF,TGTGCCAGCAGCTTAATTGGGACTAAGAATAGTCCCTACGAGCAGTACTTC
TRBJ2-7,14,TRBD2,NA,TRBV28,CASSSPAGRYEQYF,TGTGCCAGCAGTTCCCCAGCGGGACGGTACGAGCAGTACTTC
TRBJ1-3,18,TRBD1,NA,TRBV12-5,CASGLILSGQISGNTIYF,TGTGCTAGTGGTTTGATCCTTTCGGGACAGATCTCTGGAAACACCATATATTTT
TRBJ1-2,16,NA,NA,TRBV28,CASSLGGGPPSYGYTF,TGTGCCAGCAGTTTAGGGGGGGGGCCTCCGTCTTATGGCTACACCTTC
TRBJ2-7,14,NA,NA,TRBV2,CASSSWTAEDEQYF,TGTGCCAGCAGTTCCTGGACAGCAGAGGACGAGCAGTACTTC
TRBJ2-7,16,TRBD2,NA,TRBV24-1,CATSPTWGEGAYEQYF,TGTGCCACCAGTCCGACGTGGGGGGAGGGAGCCTACGAGCAGTACTTC
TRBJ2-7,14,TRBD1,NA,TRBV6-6,CATRTGERHGEQYF,TGTGCCACCAGAACAGGGGAACGACATGGCGAGCAGTACTTC
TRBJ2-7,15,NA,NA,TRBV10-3,CAVARTSGTLNEQYF,TGTGCCGTCGCCCGGACCTCCGGGACATTAAACGAGCAGTACTTC
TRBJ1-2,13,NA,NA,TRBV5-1,CASSLAGYAGYTF,TGCGCCAGCAGCTTAGCAGGGTATGCAGGCTACACCTTC
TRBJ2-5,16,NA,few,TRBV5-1,CASSLLPLQGKETQYF,TGCGCCAGCAGCTTGCTTCCCCTGCAGGGAAAAGAGACCCAGTACTTC
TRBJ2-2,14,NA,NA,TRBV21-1,CASSSQQGTGELFF,TGTGCCAGCAGTTCACAACAGGGAACCGGGGAGCTGTTTTTT
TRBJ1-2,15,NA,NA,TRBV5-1,CASSFRQSENYGYTF,TGCGCCAGCAGCTTCCGACAGAGCGAGAACTATGGCTACACCTTC
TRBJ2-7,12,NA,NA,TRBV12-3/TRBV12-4,CASRGLALEQYF,TGTGCCAGCAGGGGCCTAGCCCTCGAGCAGTACTTC
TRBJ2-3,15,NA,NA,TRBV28,CASSLWRSSTDTQYF,TGTGCCAGCAGTTTATGGCGGTCAAGCACAGATACGCAGTATTTT
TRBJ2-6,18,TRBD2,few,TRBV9,CASSAIAGLNSGANVLTF,TGTGCCAGCAGCGCAATAGCGGGCCTTAACAGTGGGGCCAACGTCCTGACTTTC
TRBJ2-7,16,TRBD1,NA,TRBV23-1,CASSLLGQVRLYEQYF,TGCGCCAGCAGTCTCTTGGGACAGGTACGTCTCTACGAGCAGTACTTC
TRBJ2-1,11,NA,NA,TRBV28,CASSTARGQFF,TGTGCCAGCAGTACAGCCAGGGGGCAGTTCTTC
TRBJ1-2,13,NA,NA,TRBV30,CAWSDQQTYGYTF,TGTGCCTGGAGTGATCAACAGACATATGGCTACACCTTC
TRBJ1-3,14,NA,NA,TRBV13,CASSTRHARNTIYF,TGTGCCAGCAGCACCAGACACGCGAGAAACACCATATATTTT
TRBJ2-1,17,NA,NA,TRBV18,CASSPMTARTAYNEQFF,TGTGCCAGCTCACCTATGACTGCTCGCACCGCCTACAATGAGCAGTTCTTC
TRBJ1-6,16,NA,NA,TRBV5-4,CASNLDGSSYNSPLHF,TGTGCCAGCAACCTCGACGGGAGCTCCTATAATTCACCCCTCCACTTT
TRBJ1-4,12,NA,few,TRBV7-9,CASSNLEEKLFF,TGTGCCAGCAGCAACCTAGAAGAAAAACTGTTTTTT
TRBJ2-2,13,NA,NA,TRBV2,CASSDAGTGELFF,TGTGCCAGCAGTGATGCGGGGACCGGGGAGCTGTTTTTT
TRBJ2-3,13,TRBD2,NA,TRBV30,CAWSGDYTDTQYF,TGTGCCTGGAGCGGGGACTACACAGATACGCAGTATTTT
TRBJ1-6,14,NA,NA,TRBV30,CAWRRVDYNSPLHF,TGTGCCTGGAGGAGAGTCGACTATAATTCACCCCTCCACTTT
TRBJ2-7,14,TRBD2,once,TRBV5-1,CASSFSGSSYEQYF,TGCGCCAGCAGCTTTAGCGGGAGCTCCTACGAGCAGTACTTC
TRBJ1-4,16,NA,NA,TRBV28,CASSLAVTGANEKLFF,TGTGCCAGCAGTTTGGCTGTGACAGGAGCTAATGAAAAACTGTTTTTT
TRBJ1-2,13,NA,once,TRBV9,CASSDPGFVGYTF,TGTGCCAGCAGCGATCCGGGATTTGTCGGCTACACCTTC
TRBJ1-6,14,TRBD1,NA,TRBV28,CASRPGQGGSPLHF,TGTGCCAGCAGGCCGGGACAGGGGGGATCACCCCTCCACTTT
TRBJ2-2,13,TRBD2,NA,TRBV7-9,CASSTGGTGELFF,TGTGCCAGCAGCACCGGGGGGACCGGGGAGCTGTTTTTT
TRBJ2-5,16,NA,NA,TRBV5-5,CASSLLGLMYQETQYF,TGTGCCAGCAGCTTGCTTGGACTGATGTACCAAGAGACCCAGTACTTC
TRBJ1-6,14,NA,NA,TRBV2,CASSRDPNNSPLHF,TGTGCCAGCAGCCGGGATCCAAATAATTCACCCCTCCACTTT
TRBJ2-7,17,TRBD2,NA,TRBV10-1,CASSESKTSSKPYEQYF,TGCGCCAGCAGTGAGTCGAAGACTAGCTCTAAGCCCTACGAGCAGTACTTC
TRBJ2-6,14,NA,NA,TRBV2,CASRAESGANVLTF,TGCGCCAGCAGGGCGGAGTCTGGGGCCAACGTCCTGACTTTC
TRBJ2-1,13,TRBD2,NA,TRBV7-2,CASSPGGGVEQFF,TGTGCCAGCAGCCCCGGGGGGGGAGTAGAGCAGTTCTTC
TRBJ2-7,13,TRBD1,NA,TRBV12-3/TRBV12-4,CASSKGQGYEQYF,TGTGCCAGCAGCAAGGGACAGGGATACGAGCAGTACTTC
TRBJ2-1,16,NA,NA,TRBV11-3,CASSGRGWVEDDEQFF,TGTGCCAGCAGCGGCCGGGGTTGGGTGGAAGATGACGAGCAGTTCTTC
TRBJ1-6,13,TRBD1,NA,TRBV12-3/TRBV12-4,CASTPTGVSPLHF,TGTGCCAGCACCCCGACAGGGGTGTCACCCCTCCACTTT
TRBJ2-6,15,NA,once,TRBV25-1,CASSHGRAGANVLTF,TGTGCCAGCAGCCACGGGAGAGCTGGGGCCAACGTCCTGACTTTC
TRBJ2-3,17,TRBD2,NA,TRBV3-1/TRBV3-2,CASSRLGGSGVADTQYF,TGTGCCAGCAGCCGCCTCGGGGGTAGCGGGGTCGCAGATACGCAGTATTTT
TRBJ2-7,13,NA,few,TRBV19,CASQESGAYEQYF,TGTGCCAGCCAGGAGTCGGGAGCTTACGAGCAGTACTTC
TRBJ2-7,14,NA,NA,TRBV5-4,CASSPDIATYEQYF,TGTGCCAGCAGCCCAGATATCGCAACCTACGAGCAGTACTTC
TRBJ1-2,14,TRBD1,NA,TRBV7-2,CASSSPGQGEGYTF,TGTGCCAGCAGCTCCCCCGGACAGGGGGAGGGCTACACCTTC
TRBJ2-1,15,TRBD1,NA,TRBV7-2,CASSSRTGWVNEQFF,TGTGCCAGCAGCTCTCGGACAGGGTGGGTCAATGAGCAGTTCTTC
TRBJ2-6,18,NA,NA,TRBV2,CASMLGGLSRSGANVLTF,TGTGCCAGCATGTTGGGGGGGCTGTCCCGCTCTGGGGCCAACGTCCTGACTTTC
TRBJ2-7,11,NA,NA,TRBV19,CASRDGTWMYF,TGTGCCAGTAGAGACGGGACATGGATGTACTTC
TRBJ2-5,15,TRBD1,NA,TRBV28,CASSSQGAGQETQYF,TGTGCCAGCAGTTCCCAGGGGGCTGGTCAAGAGACCCAGTACTTC